This entry lists 29 T cell receptor beta chains sequenced from one sample in a study of tumor-infiltrating lymphocytes in oesophageal squamous cell carcinoma. TCRdb ran MiXCR on the PCR reads and lists one entry per CDR3 protein. The table shows 15,000 or so distinct CDR3 sequences, with about 51% occurring only once. Material: normal esophageal tissue next to the tumor. These receptors all come from a female donor with esophageal squamous cell carcinoma.

The chain employs TRBV7-9 and TRBJ2-7, with 7 bases matching TRBD1. The DNA end lines up better with TRBJ2-1; the J call may be wrong. Germline V gene lookup returns CDR1 SEHNR and CDR2 FQNEAQ (reference sequence). The CDR3 loop spans 14 amino acids. The CDR3 DNA is TGTGCCAGCACCCCGGGACAGTCCTACAATGAGCAGTTCTTC. Translating gives CASTPGQSYNEQFF.

This chain connects TRBV7-6 to TRBJ2-1; D assignment may be TRBD1 or TRBD2 (5 bases each). The CDR3 totals 17 residues. With 1 base removed from V and 0 bases from J, the gap between germline ends came to 13 bases. The germline V gene encodes CDR1 SGHVS and CDR2 FNYEAQ. The CDR3, as DNA: TGTGCCAGCAGCTTAGGGGATGGGGGAATCTCCTACAATGAGCAGTTCTTC. Amino acids: CASSLGDGGISYNEQFF.

This clonotype was picked up many times. The chain combines TRBV7-3 with TRBJ2-7; D is possibly TRBD1 (6 bases). CDR1 SGHTA and CDR2 FQGTGA come from the germline V gene. The CDR3 is 15 amino acids. V was trimmed by 4 bases and J by 2 bases, leaving 15 bases between them. The CDR3 DNA follows: TGTGCCAGCAGCTCCGGACAGTCAGGTCCCTACGAGCAGTACTTC. Translation gives CASSSGQSGPYEQYF.

The chain combines TRBV11-1 with TRBJ1-5; weak D call: TRBD1 (5 bases). The CDR3 sequence is 13 residues long. Germline V gene lookup returns CDR1 SGHAT and CDR2 FQDESV (reference sequence). The V end was cut by 5 bases, the J end by 7 bases, with 12 bases between. The CDR3 reads CASSGGEGQPQHF. The CDR3 DNA reads TGTGCCAGCAGCGGAGGGGAGGGACAGCCCCAGCATTTT.

This clonotype was observed many times. The chain links TRBV6-1 to TRBJ2-7; D remains ambiguous. CDR3 length equals 12 residues. Germline CDR1 reads MNHNS; CDR2 reads SASEGT. Trimming removed 0 bases at V and 7 bases at J, with 7 bases between. The CDR3 nucleotides are TGTGCCAGCAGTGAAGCGAGGAATGAGCAGTACTTC. It encodes CASSEARNEQYF.

This chain uses TRBV7-6 with TRBJ2-5; TRBD2 might be the D (5 bases). The better agreement between TRBJ2-7 and the DNA end casts doubt on the J call. This CDR3 region has 15 residues. Germline V CDR1 and CDR2: SGHVS, FNYEAQ. The CDR3 protein is CASSSRDHLANEQYF. CDR3 DNA sequence: TGTGCCAGCAGCTCCCGGGATCACCTAGCCAACGAGCAGTACTTC.

V usage is TRBV11-3 and J usage is TRBJ2-1, with TRBD2 matching over 11 bases. The CDR3 is made up of 18 amino acids. Germline V gene sequence: CDR1 SGHNT, CDR2 YENEEA. Trimming took 5 bases from V and 1 from J; bases not matched to a gene: 10. The CDR3 protein is CASSPGTSGQDSYNEQFF. CDR3 sequence (DNA): TGTGCCAGCAGCCCCGGGACTAGCGGCCAAGATTCCTACAATGAGCAGTTCTTC.

The V call is TRBV27, the J call TRBJ2-7; no definite D call. This CDR3 comprises 13 residues. The germline V gene encodes CDR1 MNHEY and CDR2 SMNVEV (reference sequence). Trimming pared 3 bases from V and 7 bases from J, leaving 13 bases between. CDR3 region: CASSFSWVSEQYF. CDR3 DNA sequence: TGTGCCAGCAGTTTTTCTTGGGTGTCGGAGCAGTACTTC.

This rearrangement joins TRBV6-2 or TRBV6-3 to TRBJ2-1; 9 nucleotides agree with TRBD1. In germline, CDR1 is MNHEY, CDR2 SVGEGT. This CDR3 region has 15 residues. V was pared by 6 bases and J by 0 bases, with 3 bases of the junction left unmatched. CDR3 residues: CASRGTGSSYNEQFF. The CDR3 bases are TGTGCCAGCAGAGGGACAGGGAGCTCCTACAATGAGCAGTTCTTC.

This clonotype appeared a few times. Given a much more abundant clone one base away, this may be a read error. The chain employs TRBV14 and TRBJ2-5; D remains unclear. The end of the DNA is better explained by TRBJ2-1, so the J call may be wrong. The CDR3 consists of 15 residues. The germline V gene has CDR1 SGHDN and CDR2 FVKESK. In DNA form, the CDR3 reads TGTGCCAGCAGCCAAGAAACCGGTATACTCTACGAGCAGTTCTTC. Protein sequence: CASSQETGILYEQFF.

This clonotype was detected once. CDR3 sequence reads: CASSENYPGGSYGYTF. The CDR3 coding sequence is TGTGCCAGCAGTGAAAATTATCCGGGCGGCAGCTATGGCTACACCTTC. The gene calls are TRBV6-5 and TRBJ1-2, with unresolved D. From germline, CDR1 is MNHEY and CDR2 SVGAGI. V was trimmed by 5 bases and J by 4 bases, leaving 20 bases between them. This CDR3 is built from 16 residues.

In its sample, this clonotype ranks as medium-sized (0.01 to 0.1%). The V and J genes are TRBV7-9 and TRBJ2-7, with D unresolved. The germline V gene has CDR1 SEHNR and CDR2 FQNEAQ (reference sequence). Trimming took 6 bases from V and 5 from J, leaving 11 bases between them. The CDR3 covers 12 residues. The DNA for the CDR3 is TGTGCCAGCAGTTTACCAGCCCACGAGCAGTACTTC. Protein product: CASSLPAHEQYF.

This clonotype showed up many times. This clone may be a read error of a much larger clone one base away. The rearrangement joins TRBV7-2 to TRBJ2-7; weak D call: TRBD2 (5 bases). Trimming removed 4 bases from V and 7 bases from J, with 17 bases in between. This CDR3 region has 14 residues. CDR1 is SGHTA and CDR2 is FQGNSA in the germline V gene. The CDR3 protein is CASSSKLVSNEQYF. As DNA, the CDR3 is TGTGCCAGCAGCTCTAAACTAGTGAGCAATGAGCAGTACTTC. Together with reference TRBV7-2 and TRBJ2-7, the CDR3 gives the full variable domain: GAGVSQSPSNKVTEKGKDVELRCDPISGHTALYWYRQSLGQGLEFLIYFQGNSAPDKSGLPSDRFSAERTGGSVSTLTIQRTQQEDSAVYLCASSSKLVSNEQYFGPGTRLTVT.

The chain links TRBV12-3 or TRBV12-4 to TRBJ2-5; 7 nucleotides match TRBD2. The CDR3 runs to 12 residues. V shed 9 bases, J shed 11 bases, and the junction held 12 bases outside the gene matches. The CDR3: CASAGVYNEQYF. In DNA, the CDR3 is TGTGCCAGTGCGGGGGTATACAATGAGCAGTACTTC.

This clonotype has more than one count but fewer than ten. The gene calls are TRBV25-1 and TRBJ2-1; 10 bases agree with TRBD2. The CDR3 extends over 16 amino acids. The trim removed 5 bases at V and 6 bases at J, leaving 10 bases unmatched. Germline CDR1 is MGHDK and CDR2 is SYGVNS. Here the CDR3 DNA reads TGTGCCAGCAGTCCATTCCAGCGGGAGGGCCCCAATGAGCAGTTCTTC. Protein sequence: CASSPFQREGPNEQFF.

In its sample, this clonotype was seen many times. The chain employs TRBV28 and TRBJ1-2; no clear D gene. The CDR3 extends over 12 amino acids. Germline lookup yields CDR1 MDHEN and CDR2 SYDVKM. V was cut by 5 bases and J by 8 bases, with 12 bases left in between. The CDR3 nucleotides read TGTGCCAGCAGTCTGACAAATCGGGGCTACACCTTC. It yields the protein CASSLTNRGYTF.

In this sample, this clonotype turned up many times. The V gene is TRBV28, the J gene TRBJ2-1, with D possibly being TRBD2 (5 bases). V was pared by 5 bases and J by 4 bases, with 12 bases between. Germline-derived CDR1 and CDR2 are MDHEN and SYDVKM. The CDR3 has 14 residues. CDR3 in amino acids: CASSSDSVYNEQFF. The CDR3 nucleotides are TGTGCCAGCAGTAGTGATAGCGTATACAATGAGCAGTTCTTC. Variable domain in full (rest from reference TRBV28 and TRBJ2-1): DVKVTQSSRYLVKRTGEKVFLECVQDMDHENMFWYRQDPGLGLRLIYFSYDVKMKEKGDIPEGYSVSREKKERFSLILESASTNQTSMYLCASSSDSVYNEQFFGPGTRLTVL.

Concerning this clonotype itself: At one of its ends the junction is not consistent with the germline gene, which may arise from a read error. The gene calls are TRBV7-6 and TRBJ2-5; 9 nucleotides agree with TRBD1. The CDR3 contains 15 residues. Germline values: CDR1 SGHVS, CDR2 FNYEAQ. CDR3 coding DNA: TGTGCTAGCAGCTTAGGACAGGGGCAACAAGAGACCCAGTACTTC. Translated: CASSLGQGQQETQYF.

This clonotype has only a few counts. The chain is built from TRBV7-3 and TRBJ2-5; D might be TRBD1 or TRBD2, each matching 5 bases. CDR1 is SGHTA and CDR2 is FQGTGA in the germline V gene. There are 13 residues in the CDR3. The V end lost 5 bases, the J end lost 5 bases, and 12 bases lay between the germline ends. The CDR3 DNA sequence: TGTGCCAGCAGCCTAGAGGGGTGGGAGACCCAGTACTTC. It encodes CASSLEGWETQYF.

As concerns this clonotype: The CDR3 carries no conserved terminal phenylalanine or tryptophan, so it likely arises from a read error. The DNA is left out, because the CDR3 cannot be placed on it with certainty; the CDR3 is given as TCRdb lists it. V and J are TRBV7-2 and TRBJ2-5; the table's D call of TRBD2 was not tested on the DNA. Both ends counted, the CDR3 spans 17 residues. Germline CDR1 is SGHTA and CDR2 is FQGNSA. This CDR3 is CASSVTSGVNNEQYFGN.

The chain has TRBV5-3 and TRBJ2-7; 9 bases map to TRBD2. The J call may not be correct, given that the DNA end is closer to TRBJ2-5. TRBV5-3 is placed among ORFs of uncertain function. The length of the CDR3 is 16 residues. CDR3 residues: CASSAAGGLAGETQYF. Here the CDR3 DNA reads TGTGCCAGCAGCGCCGCCGGGGGACTAGCCGGGGAGACCCAGTACTTC.

The V and J genes are TRBV6-1 and TRBJ2-1, with D maybe TRBD2 (6 bases). The last part of the DNA fits TRBJ2-7 better; the J call may be wrong. Germline CDR1 is MNHNS and CDR2 is SASEGT. The CDR3 is made up of 14 amino acids. The CDR3 loop reads CASSPGLYSYEQYF. DNA of the CDR3: TGTGCCAGCAGTCCGGGACTGTACTCCTACGAGCAGTACTTC.

The chain uses TRBV6-1 and TRBJ2-6; D is unresolved. This CDR3 has 14 residues. Germline CDR1 is MNHNS and CDR2 is SASEGT. V was clipped by 4 bases and J by 2 bases, with 6 bases between them. This CDR3 is CASSALPGANVLTF. Written as DNA, the CDR3 is TGTGCCAGCAGTGCTTTGCCTGGGGCCAACGTCCTGACTTTC.

The genes are TRBV7-3 and TRBJ2-3, with D possibly TRBD1 on 5 matching bases. The better agreement between TRBJ2-1 and the DNA end casts doubt on the J call. Germline CDR1 reads SGHTA; CDR2 reads FQGTGA. The CDR3 loop spans 13 amino acids. CDR3 residues: CASSLLLGQEQFF. CDR3 sequence (DNA): TGTGCCAGCAGCTTATTGTTGGGGCAGGAGCAGTTCTTC.

This clonotype appeared a few times. The CDR3 DNA reads TGTGCCAGCAGCTTAGTTCAGGACAGCCAAGAGACCCAGTACTTC. It translates to CASSLVQDSQETQYF. The chain is built from TRBV7-9 and TRBJ2-5, with D possibly being TRBD1 (6 bases). V was trimmed by 1 base and J by 1 base, leaving 10 bases between them. Germline values: CDR1 SEHNR, CDR2 FQNEAQ (reference sequence). The length of the CDR3 is 15 residues.

The V call is TRBV20-1, the J call TRBJ2-5; possible D gene TRBD2, 6 bases. The CDR3 extends over 12 amino acids. The germline CDR1 and CDR2 sequences are DFQATT and SNEGSKA (reference sequence). V was pared by 5 bases and J by 5 bases, with 12 bases between. CDR3 bases: TGCAGTGCTGGAGCTAGCGATGAGACCCAGTACTTC. Translating it yields CSAGASDETQYF.

On this clonotype: Because it lacks the conserved phenylalanine or tryptophan at the end, this CDR3 is likely a read error. No DNA is shown, since the ends of the CDR3 on it are uncertain; the CDR3 is the one TCRdb lists. V is TRBV7-9 and J is TRBJ1-1; TRBD1 reflects the table's D call only, with no check against the DNA. The CDR3 is made up of 17 amino acids, end residues included. CDR1 and CDR2 (germline): SEHNR, FQNEAQ (reference sequence). This CDR3 is CASSTRQGGGSPLHFGP.

This clonotype qualifies as medium-sized. The chain recombines TRBV7-3 with TRBJ2-3; 14 bases are shared with TRBD2. The CDR3 runs 17 residues. Germline CDR1 reads SGHTA; CDR2 reads FQGTGA. Trimming took 3 bases from V and 2 from J; bases not matched to a gene: 4. The CDR3 nucleotides read TGTGCCAGCAGCTTTGGGACTAGCGGGGGACCCACAGATACGCAGTATTTT. It is translated as CASSFGTSGGPTDTQYF.

This clonotype was detected many times. This may be a read error: a much more frequent sequence differs by one nucleotide. The rearrangement links TRBV6-1 to TRBJ2-7, with 9 bases that match TRBD2. Germline V CDR1 and CDR2: MNHNS, SASEGT. With 8 bases clipped from V and 7 bases from J, the junction kept 12 bases outside the gene matches. This CDR3 region has 14 residues. CDR3 coding DNA: TGTGCCAGCGGAGGCGGGGGGGAGTACAATGAGCAGTACTTC. Residues: CASGGGGEYNEQYF.